Below, 20 T cell receptor beta chains from the same sample are listed, as sequenced in a study of regulatory T cells in long-lasting Graves disease. iRepertoire HTBI primers and Arm-PCR of CDR3 regions built TCR beta libraries. TCRdb processed the multiplex PCR reads anew with MiXCR; each CDR3 protein has one entry. The sample shows about 430,000 distinct CDR3 sequences, approximately 22% of them seen only once. Noted time point: persistent/refractory GD, antithyroid drugs over 5 years with positive TRAb. TCR sequences were obtained from RNA taken from PBMCs. Sequenced material: peripheral blood mononuclear cells (PBMCs), taken when the disease was refractory, from a patient treated with antithyroid drugs. Every receptor here comes from a female donor with Graves disease.

This clonotype has at least ten counts. V gene TRBV27 combines with J gene TRBJ2-2, with 14 bases aligning to TRBD2. CDR3 size: 16 residues. From germline, CDR1 is MNHEY and CDR2 SMNVEV (reference sequence). The V gene end was trimmed by 5 bases and the J gene end by 6 bases; junction bases not matched to a gene: 5. The CDR3 sequence is CASSAGLAGEAGELFF. In DNA form, the CDR3 reads TGTGCCAGCAGTGCGGGACTAGCGGGAGAGGCCGGGGAGCTGTTTTTT.

Remarks on this clonotype: Relative to the germline gene, one junction end is altered; a read error may explain this. This chain connects TRBV5-1 to TRBJ2-7; 11 bases line up with TRBD2. The CDR3 covers 16 residues. The V gene's germline CDR1 is SGHRS and CDR2 YFSETQ. This chain's CDR3 is CASSLDGLAGVPEQYF. The CDR3 DNA reads TGTGCCAGCAGCTTGGATGGACTAGCGGGCGTCCCAGAGCAGTACTTC.

A remark on this clonotype: Possible read error: a much larger clone is one base away. This sequence joins TRBV7-3 and TRBJ2-2, with 8 positions matching TRBD1. After removal of 5 bases from V and 6 bases from J, the junction contained 8 bases not matched to a gene. The CDR3 spans 15 residues. Germline V lookup: CDR1 SGHTA, CDR2 FQGTGA. For the CDR3, the DNA is TGTGCCAGCAGCCCCTCGGACAGGGTCGCCGGGGAGCTGTTTTTT. It codes for CASSPSDRVAGELFF.

Remarks on this clonotype: A much larger clone differs from this one at a single base, so this may be a read error. The chain joins TRBV28 to TRBJ2-1; D is possibly TRBD1 (5 bases). Per the germline V gene, CDR1 is MDHEN and CDR2 is SYDVKM. The CDR3 has 15 amino acids. Trimming removed 2 bases at V and 10 bases at J, with 18 bases between. This CDR3 reads CASSLRARVGNEQFF. The CDR3 DNA sequence: TGTGCCAGCAGTTTAAGGGCCAGGGTTGGGAACGAGCAGTTCTTC.

Ten or more counts support this clonotype. The chain has TRBV2 and TRBJ2-7; 8 bases match TRBD1. The trim removed 7 bases at V and 3 bases at J, leaving 5 bases unmatched. CDR1 is SNHLY, CDR2 FYNNEI, per germline. The CDR3 is 13 residues long. Written as DNA, the CDR3 is TGTGCCAGCATCAGGGACAGGAGCTACGAGCAGTACTTC. It yields the protein CASIRDRSYEQYF.

Turning to this clonotype: At one of its ends the junction is not consistent with the germline gene, which may arise from a read error. V gene TRBV6-5 combines with J gene TRBJ2-6; D gene unclear. This CDR3 has 17 residues. Germline CDR1 MNHEY, CDR2 SVGAGI. Here the CDR3 reads CASSYYSGFSGTNVLTF. The CDR3, as DNA: TGTGCCAGCAGTTACTACAGTGGATTCTCTGGGACCAACGTCCTGACTTTC.

Of note for this clonotype: At one end, the junction sequence differs from germline, possibly due to a read error. The rearrangement joins TRBV20-1 to TRBJ2-2; tentatively, D is TRBD1 (6 bases). Germline CDR1 DFQATT, CDR2 SNEGSKA (reference sequence). The CDR3 length is 14 residues. The CDR3 here is CGARGTTNTGELFF. Here the CDR3 DNA reads TGCGGTGCTAGGGGGACGACGAACACCGGGGAGCTGTTTTTT.

A word on this clonotype: A much larger clone lies a single base off, so this may be a read error. The chain has TRBV29-1 and TRBJ2-5, with D tentatively TRBD1 (6 bases). V was trimmed by 3 bases and J by 5 bases, leaving 7 bases between them. The CDR3 has 11 amino acids. Germline V gives CDR1 SQVTM, CDR2 ANQGSEA. The CDR3 bases are TGCAGCGTTGATACAGGGGAGACCCAGTACTTC. Its translation: CSVDTGETQYF.

This clonotype appeared many times. The chain couples TRBV11-2 to TRBJ2-7; a possible D gene is TRBD2 (5 bases). The ends were cut back, 2 bases at V and 5 bases at J, with 13 bases in the middle. The germline gives CDR1 SGHAT, CDR2 FQNNGV. CDR3 length: 14 amino acids. The DNA for the CDR3 is TGTGCCAGCAGCTTACCGGGATTCCCCCACGAGCAGTACTTC. This gives the protein CASSLPGFPHEQYF.

This clonotype occurred a few times. The chain uses TRBV29-1 and TRBJ1-4; D is perhaps TRBD1 (5 bases). This CDR3 is 13 amino acids long. Trimming shortened V by 6 bases and J by 7 bases, and 15 bases separated the two germline ends. Per the germline V gene, CDR1 is SQVTM and CDR2 is ANQGSEA. CDR3 bases: TGCAGCGTGTGGGACCCGGCAGTTGAAAAACTGTTTTTT. This gives the protein CSVWDPAVEKLFF.

This sequence joins TRBV28 and TRBJ2-2; D may be TRBD1 (7 bases). The germline gives CDR1 MDHEN, CDR2 SYDVKM. The length of the CDR3 is 14 residues. Trimming left V 6 bases short and J 7 bases short, with 15 bases between. CDR3 region: CASRAGGMSGELFF. DNA for the CDR3: TGTGCCAGCAGGGCAGGGGGGATGAGCGGGGAGCTGTTTTTT. Complete variable domain (other parts from reference TRBV28 and TRBJ2-2): DVKVTQSSRYLVKRTGEKVFLECVQDMDHENMFWYRQDPGLGLRLIYFSYDVKMKEKGDIPEGYSVSREKKERFSLILESASTNQTSMYLCASRAGGMSGELFFGEGSRLTVL.

This clonotype showed up just a few times. The chain links TRBV20-1 to TRBJ2-3, with 16 bases identical to TRBD2. The CDR3 contains 14 residues. Trimming cost V 5 bases and J 5 bases; bases outside gene matches: 1. The V gene's germline CDR1 is DFQATT and CDR2 SNEGSKA (reference sequence). The CDR3 is CSAGTSGRGDTQYF. For the CDR3, the DNA is TGCAGTGCTGGGACTAGCGGGAGGGGAGATACGCAGTATTTT.

The chain uses TRBV27 and TRBJ2-7; perhaps TRBD2 as D (7 bases). Germline V gene lookup returns CDR1 MNHEY and CDR2 SMNVEV (reference sequence). The CDR3 is 15 amino acids. Trimming took off 10 bases at V and 5 bases at J, with 24 bases between the two ends. DNA of the CDR3: TGTGCCACCCGCGGGGTGGGGGCGGGAGTGAACGAGCAGTACTTC. It is translated as CATRGVGAGVNEQYF.

In regard to this clonotype: Mismatch with germline at one junction end may stem from a read error. The chain employs TRBV20-1 and TRBJ2-5, with D perhaps matching TRBD1 or TRBD2 (5 bases each). There are 13 residues in the CDR3. The germline gives CDR1 DFQATT, CDR2 SNEGSKA (reference sequence). In DNA form, the CDR3 reads TGCAGTGCCAGAGAGGGGTCGGGCGAGACCCAGTACTTC. Translation gives CSAREGSGETQYF.

This clonotype has at least ten counts. The chain has TRBV20-1 and TRBJ2-5, with 9 bases that match TRBD2. V was clipped by 3 bases and J by 5 bases; unmatched bases: 13. Germline assignment: CDR1 DFQATT and CDR2 SNEGSKA (reference sequence). The CDR3 loop spans 16 amino acids. DNA of the CDR3: TGCAGTGCTAGGGCAGCAGCGGGAGGACCCCTGGAGACCCAGTACTTC. It is translated as CSARAAAGGPLETQYF.

This clonotype was seen repeatedly, ten times or more. The V call is TRBV6-4, the J call TRBJ1-2, with TRBD1 matching over 8 bases. After removal of 2 bases from V and 7 bases from J, the junction contained 18 bases not matched to a gene. The CDR3 runs 18 residues. The V gene's germline CDR1 is MRHNA and CDR2 SNTAGT. The CDR3 region is CASSDDSAGGAYGRGYTF. For the CDR3, the DNA is TGTGCCAGCAGTGACGATTCGGCAGGGGGCGCGTACGGTCGTGGCTACACCTTC.

This clonotype was counted a few times. This chain uses TRBV7-9 with TRBJ2-2; tentatively, D is TRBD1 or TRBD2 (5 bases each). This CDR3 is built from 16 residues. CDR1 SEHNR and CDR2 FQNEAQ come from the germline V gene (reference sequence). Trimming removed 3 bases from V and 0 bases from J, with 11 bases in between. In nucleotides, the CDR3 is TGTGCCAGCAGCTTTGGGGGACCCGCGAACACCGGGGAGCTGTTTTTT. This codes for CASSFGGPANTGELFF.

This clonotype was seen many times. This chain links TRBV6-8 with TRBJ1-5, with TRBD1 matching over 8 bases. This CDR3 is 14 amino acids long. Germline CDR1 MNHGY, CDR2 SAAAGT. The trim removed 8 bases at V and 5 bases at J, leaving 8 bases unmatched. The CDR3 nucleotides read TGTGCCAGCCCCGGGACAGGTATTGATCAGCCCCAGCATTTT. Its translation is CASPGTGIDQPQHF.

In the case of this clonotype: This sequence may be a read error, since a much larger clone differs from it by one base. Likely a read error: the CDR3 ends without its conserved phenylalanine or tryptophan. The chain is built from TRBV6-1 and TRBJ1-2; D remains ambiguous. Germline loops: CDR1 MNHNS, CDR2 SASEGT. V lost 5 bases and J 10 bases, leaving 8 bases between the germline ends. The CDR3 loop spans 10 amino acids. For the CDR3, the DNA is TGTGCCAGCAGTCGGACGGACTACACCCTC. It yields the protein CASSRTDYTL.

In its sample, this clonotype was seen many times. The V call is TRBV6-2 or TRBV6-3, the J call TRBJ2-2; weak D call: TRBD2 (6 bases). The germline gives CDR1 MNHEY, CDR2 SVGEGT. The CDR3 is made up of 15 amino acids. Trimming removed 0 bases from V and 4 bases from J, with 9 bases in between. The DNA for the CDR3 is TGTGCCAGCAGTTACTCTGGGACTGGCACCGGGGAGCTGTTTTTT. Residues: CASSYSGTGTGELFF.